This T cell receptor beta chain was identified during a study of T cell responses to AZD1222 COVID-19 vaccine. Clones were read by immunoSEQ multiplex PCR, and TCRdb kept only the in-frame ones, dropping some. Of about 120,000 clones listed, 88% are singletons. The V gene end was trimmed by 0 bases and the J gene end by 7 bases; junction bases not matched to a gene: 4. This CDR3 comprises 14 residues. Germline assignment: CDR1 SGHRS and CDR2 YFSETQ. The sample here was peripheral blood, taken on day 0 of MenACWY control vaccination. The chain carries TRBV5-1 and TRBJ1-5, with TRBD1 matching 7 bases. This TCR derives from an adult in good health. For the CDR3, the DNA is TGCGCCAGCAGCTTGGTTGCAGGGGGACAGCCCCAGCATTTT. It codes for CASSLVAGGQPQHF.